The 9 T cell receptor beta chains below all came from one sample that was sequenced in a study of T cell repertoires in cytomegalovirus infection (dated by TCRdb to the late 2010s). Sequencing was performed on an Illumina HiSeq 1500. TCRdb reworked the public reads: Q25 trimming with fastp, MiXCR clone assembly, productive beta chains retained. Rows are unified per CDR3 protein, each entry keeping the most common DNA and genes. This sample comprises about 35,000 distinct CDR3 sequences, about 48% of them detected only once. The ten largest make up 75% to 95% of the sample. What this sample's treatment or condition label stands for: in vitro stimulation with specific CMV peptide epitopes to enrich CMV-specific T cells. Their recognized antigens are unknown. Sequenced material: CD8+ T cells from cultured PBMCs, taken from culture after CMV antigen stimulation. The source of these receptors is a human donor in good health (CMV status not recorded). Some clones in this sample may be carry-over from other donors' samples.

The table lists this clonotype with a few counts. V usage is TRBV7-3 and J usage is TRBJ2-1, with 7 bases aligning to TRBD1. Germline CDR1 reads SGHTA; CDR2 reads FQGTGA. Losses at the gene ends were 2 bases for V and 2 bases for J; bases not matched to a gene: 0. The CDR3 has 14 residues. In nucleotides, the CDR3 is TGTGCCAGCAGCTTAGGGACAGCCTACAATGAGCAGTTCTTC. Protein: CASSLGTAYNEQFF.

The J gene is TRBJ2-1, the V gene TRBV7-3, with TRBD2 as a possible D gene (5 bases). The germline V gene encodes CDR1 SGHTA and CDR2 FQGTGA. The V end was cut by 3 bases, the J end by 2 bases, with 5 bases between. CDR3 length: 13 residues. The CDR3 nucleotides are TGTGCCAGCAGCTTCGGGACCTACAATGAGCAGTTCTTC. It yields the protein CASSFGTYNEQFF.

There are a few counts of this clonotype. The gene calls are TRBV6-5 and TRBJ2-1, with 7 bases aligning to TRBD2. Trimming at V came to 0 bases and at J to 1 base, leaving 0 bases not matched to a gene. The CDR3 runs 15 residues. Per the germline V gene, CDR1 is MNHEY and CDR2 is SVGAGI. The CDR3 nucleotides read TGTGCCAGCAGTTACTCGCGGGAGTCCTACAATGAGCAGTTCTTC. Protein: CASSYSRESYNEQFF.

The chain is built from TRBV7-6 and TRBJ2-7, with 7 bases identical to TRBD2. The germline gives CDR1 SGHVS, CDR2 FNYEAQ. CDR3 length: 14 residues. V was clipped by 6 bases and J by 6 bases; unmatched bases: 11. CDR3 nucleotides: TGTGCCAGCAGGGAAGGTGGAGCGGGAAGCGAGCAGTACTTC. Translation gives CASREGGAGSEQYF.

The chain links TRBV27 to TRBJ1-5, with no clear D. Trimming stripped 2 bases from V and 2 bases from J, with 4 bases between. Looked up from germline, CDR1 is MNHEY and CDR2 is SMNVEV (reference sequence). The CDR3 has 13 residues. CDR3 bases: TGTGCCAGCAGTTTAGATGGCAATCAGCCCCAGCATTTT. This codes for CASSLDGNQPQHF.

In DNA form, the CDR3 reads TGTGCCCGGACGGAGACGTATGGCTACACCTTC. This sequence encodes CARTETYGYTF. The chain employs TRBV2 and TRBJ1-2; D not resolved. The CDR3 is 11 amino acids. Trimming stripped 11 bases from V and 5 bases from J, with 12 bases between. Germline CDR1 SNHLY, CDR2 FYNNEI.

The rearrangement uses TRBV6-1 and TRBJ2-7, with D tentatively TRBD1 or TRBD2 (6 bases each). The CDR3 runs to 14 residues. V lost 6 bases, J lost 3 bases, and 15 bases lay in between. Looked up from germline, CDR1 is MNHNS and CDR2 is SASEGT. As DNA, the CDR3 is TGTGCCAGCAGCCTACAGGGAGGCGGCTACGAGCAGTACTTC. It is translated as CASSLQGGGYEQYF.

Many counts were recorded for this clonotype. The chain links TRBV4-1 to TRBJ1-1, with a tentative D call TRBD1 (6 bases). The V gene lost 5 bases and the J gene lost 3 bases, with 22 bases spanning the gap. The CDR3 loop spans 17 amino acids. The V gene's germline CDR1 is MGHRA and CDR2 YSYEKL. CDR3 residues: CASSTDPSKKGDTEAFF. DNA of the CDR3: TGCGCCAGCAGCACCGACCCGAGTAAGAAGGGGGACACTGAAGCTTTCTTT.

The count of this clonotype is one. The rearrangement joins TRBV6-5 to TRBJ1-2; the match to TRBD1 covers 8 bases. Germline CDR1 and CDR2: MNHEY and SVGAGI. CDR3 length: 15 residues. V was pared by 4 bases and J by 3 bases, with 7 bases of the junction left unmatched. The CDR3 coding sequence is TGTGCCAGCAGTTCCCCGACAGGGGCGGACTATGGCTACACCTTC. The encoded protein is CASSSPTGADYGYTF.